In its sample, the clone carrying this T cell receptor (beta chain) was seen a few times. Its antigen is still unknown. The sample comes from a study of vaccination and CD4 T cells after COVID-19. Sequencing of cultured CD4+ T cell DNA used the Oncomine TCR Beta short-read assay. Scientists extracted genomic DNA from CD4+ T cells grown in culture. MiXCR, applied by TCRdb to the PCR reads, yields one record per CDR3 protein. Of 12,000 to 15,000 distinct CDR3 sequences in the sample, around 48% were seen once. Germline-derived CDR1 and CDR2 are MNHNS and SASEGT. V trimming: 4 bases; J trimming: 4 bases; junction bases outside the gene matches: 7. The CDR3 contains 15 residues. The treatment: roughly nine-day PBMC culture with coronavirus spike peptide pools or control peptides (ViraFEST assay). It was with roughly 9.7 IU/ml IL-2 and approximately 10 ug/ml peptide pools that 2 million to 2.5 million PBMCs per well were cultured.

The chain uses TRBV6-1 and TRBJ1-5; 7 bases are a match to TRBD1. Source material: CD4+ T cells from blood, cultured in vitro. The receptor comes from a human donor who had recovered from COVID-19. DNA for the CDR3: TGTGCCAGCAGTGGGGCAGGGGGGAGGAATCAGCCCCAGCATTTT. Its translation: CASSGAGGRNQPQHF.